What follows are 25 T cell receptor beta chains derived from one specimen sequenced in a study of blood T cell repertoires in COVID-19. This table comes from immunoSEQ multiplex PCR, and its TCRdb copy is limited to in-frame clones, with some not included. This table has hundreds of thousands of clones, roughly 92% appearing once. Material: peripheral blood. The receptors shown here come from a man aged 55 to 69 with COVID-19, enrolled during active disease.

The chain combines TRBV28 with TRBJ1-1; possibly TRBD1 for D (6 bases). This CDR3 has 14 residues. The V gene's germline CDR1 is MDHEN and CDR2 SYDVKM. The ends were cut back, 5 bases at V and 4 bases at J, with 14 bases in the middle. This CDR3 reads CASSQPTGITEAFF. The CDR3 DNA follows: TGTGCCAGCAGTCAACCTACAGGGATCACTGAAGCTTTCTTT. Combining the CDR3 with reference TRBV28 and TRBJ1-1 gives the whole variable domain DVKVTQSSRYLVKRTGEKVFLECVQDMDHENMFWYRQDPGLGLRLIYFSYDVKMKEKGDIPEGYSVSREKKERFSLILESASTNQTSMYLCASSQPTGITEAFFGQGTRLTVV.

V gene TRBV28 combines with J gene TRBJ1-1; TRBD1 aligns across 8 bases. The CDR3 has 18 residues. V lost 4 bases and J lost 1; bases outside the gene matches: 14. Looked up from germline, CDR1 is MDHEN and CDR2 is SYDVKM. CDR3 in DNA: TGTGCCAGCAGTTCTTTGGCTCGGCAGGGGGCTCGGAACACTGAAGCTTTCTTT. This sequence encodes CASSSLARQGARNTEAFF.

The chain is built from TRBV6-5 and TRBJ2-7, with 7 bases matching TRBD2. V lost 5 bases, J lost 6 bases, and 7 bases stayed unmatched. In germline, CDR1 is MNHEY, CDR2 SVGAGI. The CDR3 runs 13 residues. CDR3 sequence reads: CASSRIAGGEQYF. CDR3 nucleotides: TGTGCCAGCAGTCGTATAGCGGGCGGCGAGCAGTACTTC.

This chain joins TRBV4-3 and TRBJ2-1; 10 bases line up with TRBD2. The junction had 4 bases not matched to a gene; V was cut back by 1 base and J by 4 bases. The CDR3 contains 16 residues. Germline values: CDR1 LGHNA, CDR2 YSLEER. This chain's CDR3 is CASSQGWTSGYNEQFF. The DNA of the CDR3 is TGCGCCAGCAGCCAAGGTTGGACTAGCGGATACAATGAGCAGTTCTTC.

The chain uses TRBV4-2 and TRBJ1-5, with D possibly matching TRBD1 (5 bases). Trimming took 1 base from V and 4 from J, leaving 8 bases between them. The germline gives CDR1 LGHNA, CDR2 YNFKEQ. The CDR3 length is 14 residues. The CDR3 nucleotides are TGTGCCAGCAGCCAAGTTCCAGGGAATCAGCCCCAGCATTTT. Translation: CASSQVPGNQPQHF.

Details on this clone: Other DNA sequences within the sample encode an identical CDR3. The gene calls are TRBV28 and TRBJ1-1, with TRBD1 matching 9 bases. In germline, CDR1 is MDHEN, CDR2 SYDVKM. The junction had 7 bases not matched to a gene; V was cut back by 3 bases and J by 5 bases. The CDR3 is 15 residues long. The CDR3 nucleotides read TGTGCCAGCAGTTTGGGGGGACAGGGAAGGACTGAAGCTTTCTTT. Translated, it gives CASSLGGQGRTEAFF.

V and J are TRBV2 and TRBJ2-2; 8 nucleotides agree with TRBD2. J lost 5 bases, V lost 1 base, and 3 bases had no gene match. The CDR3 runs to 15 residues. Germline assignment: CDR1 SNHLY and CDR2 FYNNEI. The CDR3 loop is CASSEGQRGTGELFF. Here the CDR3 DNA reads TGTGCCAGCAGTGAAGGTCAGCGGGGGACCGGGGAGCTGTTTTTT.

The chain couples TRBV7-2 to TRBJ1-5; TRBD1 aligns across 8 bases. Germline V CDR1 and CDR2: SGHTA, FQGNSA. V gave up 5 bases and J gave up 3 bases; unmatched junction bases: 12. The CDR3 is 17 residues long. CDR3 residues: CASSPRVDRVDNQPQHF. CDR3 DNA sequence: TGTGCCAGCAGCCCTAGGGTGGACAGGGTAGACAATCAGCCCCAGCATTTT.

V gene TRBV5-1 combines with J gene TRBJ2-3, with a possible D match to TRBD2 (6 bases). CDR1 and CDR2 from the germline V gene are SGHRS and YFSETQ. This CDR3 comprises 15 residues. V dropped 0 bases and J dropped 4 bases, with 12 bases sitting between them. The CDR3 sequence: CASSLAGRDSDTQYF. The CDR3 region has the DNA TGCGCCAGCAGCTTGGCGGGCAGGGACTCAGATACGCAGTATTTT.

The CDR3 bases are TGTGCCACCAGCAGAGGGCGCTCTAGCGGGGTCTACGAGCAGTACTTC. Its translation is CATSRGRSSGVYEQYF. This chain connects TRBV15 to TRBJ2-7; 9 bases match TRBD2. Looked up from germline, CDR1 is LNHNV and CDR2 is YYDKDF (reference sequence). The CDR3 is 16 amino acids. V lost 1 base to trimming and J lost 3 bases; unmatched junction nucleotides: 7.

The gene calls are TRBV24-1 and TRBJ2-5, with D possibly being TRBD2 (7 bases). The germline V gene has CDR1 KGHDR and CDR2 SFDVKD. This CDR3 region has 15 residues. Trimming left V 4 bases short and J 1 base short, with 12 bases between. The CDR3 DNA reads TGTGCCACCAGTGAAAGGGGGGGTGCCCAAGAGACCCAGTACTTC. It is translated as CATSERGGAQETQYF.

The chain links TRBV5-4 to TRBJ1-2; a weak D match, TRBD1 (5 bases). With 0 bases removed from V and 2 bases from J, the gap between germline ends came to 8 bases. CDR3 length equals 14 residues. Germline V gene sequence: CDR1 SGHNT, CDR2 YYREEE (reference sequence). CDR3 sequence: CASSLAGINYGYTF. The CDR3 DNA reads as TGTGCCAGCAGCTTGGCAGGGATAAACTATGGCTACACCTTC.

J is TRBJ2-7 and V is TRBV2; a possible D gene is TRBD1 (6 bases). CDR3 length: 14 residues. CDR1 is SNHLY, CDR2 FYNNEI, per germline. Trimming left V 6 bases short and J 1 base short, with 13 bases between. The CDR3 nucleotides are TGTGCCAGCAGGAAGACTGGGACATCCTACGAGCAGTACTTC. Translation gives CASRKTGTSYEQYF. Variable domain in full (rest from reference TRBV2 and TRBJ2-7): EPEVTQTPSHQVTQMGQEVILRCVPISNHLYFYWYRQILGQKVEFLVSFYNNEISEKSEIFDDQFSVERPDGSNFTLKIRSTKLEDSAMYFCASRKTGTSYEQYFGPGTRLTVT.

The V call is TRBV19, the J call TRBJ1-1, with 12 bases identical to TRBD1. The V gene end was trimmed by 6 bases and the J gene end by 2 bases; junction bases not matched to a gene: 22. Looked up from germline, CDR1 is LNHDA and CDR2 is SQIVND (reference sequence). The CDR3 length is 21 residues. The CDR3 sequence: CASSRRPGTGGVWSRNTEAFF. CDR3 coding DNA: TGTGCCAGTAGCAGGAGGCCTGGGACAGGGGGCGTTTGGTCTCGTAACACTGAAGCTTTCTTT.

The chain uses TRBV7-2 and TRBJ2-7, with 9 bases aligning to TRBD2. The CDR3 spans 15 residues. The J segment lost 1 base and the V segment lost 5 bases, leaving 6 bases of the junction unmatched. Germline loops: CDR1 SGHTA, CDR2 FQGNSA. The CDR3 nucleotides read TGTGCCAGCAGCCCGACTAGCGGAGTTTCCTACGAGCAGTACTTC. Its translation: CASSPTSGVSYEQYF. Using reference TRBV7-2 and TRBJ2-7 for the parts outside the CDR3, the full variable domain is GAGVSQSPSNKVTEKGKDVELRCDPISGHTALYWYRQSLGQGLEFLIYFQGNSAPDKSGLPSDRFSAERTGGSVSTLTIQRTQQEDSAVYLCASSPTSGVSYEQYFGPGTRLTVT.

The chain recombines TRBV11-2 with TRBJ2-7; TRBD2 agrees at 8 bases. With V trimmed by 1 base and J by 0 bases, 2 bases remained unmatched. This CDR3 region has 15 residues. Germline CDR1 SGHAT, CDR2 FQNNGV. CDR3 residues: CASSLGRGGSYEQYF. Here the CDR3 DNA reads TGTGCCAGCAGCTTAGGCCGGGGGGGCTCCTACGAGCAGTACTTC.

The V gene is TRBV12-2, the J gene TRBJ1-1; TRBD1 reflects the table's D call only, with no check against the DNA. TRBV12-2 is labeled a pseudogene. The CDR3 is 16 amino acids. For the CDR3, the DNA is TGTGCAAGTCGCTTTGACCGGGCCCCAAGGGGGACTGAAGCTTTCTTT. Protein: CASRFDRAPRGTEAFF.

This clone came up many times. This sequence joins TRBV4-1 and TRBJ1-1; TRBD1 matches 9 bases. J was trimmed by 4 bases and V by 5 bases; bases with no gene match: 5. Germline V CDR1 and CDR2: MGHRA, YSYEKL. The CDR3 has 14 residues. The CDR3 DNA follows: TGCGCCAGCAGCTCCCCGACAGGGGGCACTGAAGCTTTCTTT. Its protein is CASSSPTGGTEAFF.

This chain links TRBV4-1 with TRBJ1-1; TRBD1 matches at 9 bases. With 1 base clipped from V and 7 bases from J, the junction kept 4 bases outside the gene matches. Germline V gene lookup returns CDR1 MGHRA and CDR2 YSYEKL. This CDR3 has 14 amino acids. CDR3 residues: CASSQGDRAGEAFF. The CDR3 DNA reads as TGCGCCAGCAGCCAAGGGGACAGGGCAGGTGAAGCTTTCTTT.

The chain joins TRBV11-3 to TRBJ2-2, with a tentative D call TRBD1 (6 bases). The ends were cut back, 6 bases at V and 7 bases at J, with 15 bases in the middle. CDR3 size: 14 residues. Germline values: CDR1 SGHNT, CDR2 YENEEA. The CDR3 loop is CASRRQDFDGELFF. The CDR3 coding sequence is TGTGCCAGCAGGCGACAGGACTTTGACGGGGAGCTGTTTTTT.

The genes are TRBV2 and TRBJ2-4, with a possible D match to TRBD1 (6 bases). Trimming removed 4 bases at V and 6 bases at J, with 16 bases between. CDR3 length: 15 amino acids. The V gene's germline CDR1 is SNHLY and CDR2 FYNNEI. CDR3 sequence reads: CASSVSRGYGNIQYF. CDR3 in DNA: TGTGCCAGCAGTGTCTCTAGGGGGTATGGAAACATTCAGTACTTC.

This rearrangement joins TRBV15 to TRBJ1-5; D unresolved. The V and J ends lost 5 bases and 6 bases respectively, with 17 bases between them. CDR3 size: 15 residues. The V gene's germline CDR1 is LNHNV and CDR2 YYDKDF (reference sequence). CDR3 sequence (DNA): TGTGCCACCAGCGAAGCCGTGGTCGCGGGTCAGCCCCAGCATTTT. Amino acids: CATSEAVVAGQPQHF.

The gene calls are TRBV28 and TRBJ1-1; D may be TRBD1 (6 bases). The CDR3 is 15 residues long. The V end lost 5 bases, the J end lost 4 bases, and 17 bases lay between the germline ends. Per the germline V gene, CDR1 is MDHEN and CDR2 is SYDVKM. This CDR3 is CASSLLTGSGTEAFF. The CDR3 DNA reads as TGTGCCAGCAGTCTCCTCACAGGGTCGGGCACTGAAGCTTTCTTT.

V and J are TRBV15 and TRBJ2-7, with a weak D call TRBD2 (5 bases). CDR1 is LNHNV and CDR2 is YYDKDF in the germline V gene (reference sequence). Trimming removed 3 bases at V and 6 bases at J, with 9 bases between. This CDR3 contains 12 residues. CDR3 DNA sequence: TGTGCCACCAGCAGTGAACTAGGCGAGCAGTACTTC. Its translation: CATSSELGEQYF.

This chain uses TRBV3-1 (or the pseudogene TRBV3-2) with TRBJ2-7, with 7 bases that match TRBD2. V shed 4 bases and J 5 bases; nucleotides not matched to a gene: 5. Per germline, CDR1 LGHDT and CDR2 YNNKEL (reference sequence). The CDR3 sequence is 13 residues long. This CDR3 is CASSPGRAHEQYF. The CDR3 region has the DNA TGTGCCAGCAGCCCTGGGAGGGCCCACGAGCAGTACTTC.